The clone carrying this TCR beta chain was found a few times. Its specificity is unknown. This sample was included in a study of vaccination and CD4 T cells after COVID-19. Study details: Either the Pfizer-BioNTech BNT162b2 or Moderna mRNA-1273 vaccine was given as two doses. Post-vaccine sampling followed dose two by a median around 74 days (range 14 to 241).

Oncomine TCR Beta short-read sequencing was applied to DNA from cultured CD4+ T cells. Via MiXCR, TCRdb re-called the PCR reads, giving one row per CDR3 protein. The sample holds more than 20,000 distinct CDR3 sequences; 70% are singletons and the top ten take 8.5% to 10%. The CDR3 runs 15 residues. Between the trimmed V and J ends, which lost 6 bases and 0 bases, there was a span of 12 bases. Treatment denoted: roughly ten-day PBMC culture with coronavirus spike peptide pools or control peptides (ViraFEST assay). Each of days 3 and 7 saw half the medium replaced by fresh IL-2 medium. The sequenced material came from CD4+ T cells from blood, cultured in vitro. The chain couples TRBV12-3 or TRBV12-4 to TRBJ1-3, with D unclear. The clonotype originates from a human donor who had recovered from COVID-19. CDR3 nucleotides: TGTGCCAGCAGGGGGTACCCAGGCTCTGGAAACACCATATATTTT. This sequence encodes CASRGYPGSGNTIYF.